The rows below give T cell receptor beta chains drawn from one sample of a study of CD8+ T cells in alopecia areata. Generated by immunoSEQ multiplex PCR, the TCRdb table keeps only in-frame clones and is missing some. The profile covers under 7,500 clones, with about 67% appearing a single time and roughly 21% taken by the ten largest. The sample in question was skin, obtained at week 0. All receptors come from a human donor with alopecia areata. Both conserved end residues are part of each CDR3. The order of the fields is J gene, D gene, V gene, clone size, CDR3 DNA, CDR3 protein. A D gene is named only where the DNA matches it firmly. The listing skips clone size in some rows; elsewhere it reads once, few, many or a size class.

TRBJ2-1,-,TRBV2,-,TGTGCCAGCGGATTTGGCCTCCGTTGCTTCTTC,CASGFGLRCFF
TRBJ2-4,-,TRBV7-2,few,TGTGCCAGCAGCTTAGGGCGCTTGGGTTTAGACATTCAGTACTTC,CASSLGRLGLDIQYF
TRBJ1-1,-,TRBV29-1,-,TGCAGCGTTGAGGAATCTCTGGGTACTGAAGCTTTCTTT,CSVEESLGTEAFF
TRBJ2-2,-,TRBV19,-,TGTGCCAGTAGTATACGTCTTGGGGACACCGGGGAGCTGTTTTTT,CASSIRLGDTGELFF
TRBJ2-3,TRBD1,TRBV5-4,-,TGTGCCAGCAGCAACACAGGGGACGCAGATACGCAGTATTTT,CASSNTGDADTQYF
TRBJ1-2,TRBD1,TRBV29-1,few,TGCAGCGTTGAAGATCTAGGGGGCAGTGGCTACACCTTC,CSVEDLGGSGYTF
TRBJ1-6,-,TRBV5-6,-,TGTGCCAGCAGCCAACGACAGGTTTATAATTCACCCCTCCACTTT,CASSQRQVYNSPLHF
TRBJ1-1,-,TRBV5-1,-,TGCGCCAGCAGCTTGGGTTTCCAGGGGAACACTGAAGCTTTCTTT,CASSLGFQGNTEAFF
TRBJ2-1,-,TRBV7-2,-,TGTGCCAGCAGCCAAGATATCCCCCGAAATGAGCAGTTCTTC,CASSQDIPRNEQFF
TRBJ2-7,TRBD2,TRBV13,-,TGTGCCAGCAGCTCAACCTGGACTAGCGGGGGGAATGGCCTGAGTTCTTACGAGCAGTACTTC,CASSSTWTSGGNGLSSYEQYF